This TCR beta chain was profiled in a study of cytomegalovirus exposure and HLA in healthy donors. About the study: An early release of data contained approximately 80 million unique TCRs, which came from HLA-typed donors.

On this clone: The antigen is not known.

This CDR3 region has 12 residues. Looked up from germline, CDR1 is SGHRS and CDR2 is YFSETQ. Trimming shortened V by 4 bases and J by 8 bases, and 10 bases separated the two germline ends. PCR involved 60 Vbeta and 13 Jbeta primers. Sequencing was performed with immunoSEQ multiplex PCR; in TCRdb, only in-frame clones are kept and a portion is missing. The data show 90,000 to 150,000 clones, with roughly 79% seen just once and 2% to 2.5% held by the top ten. Study-wide findings and caveats: Highest at DRB1 and lowest at HLA-C, TCR association rates differed among HLA loci in a later analysis. Diagnosis of cytomegalovirus status made by the classifier reportedly showed high specificity and sensitivity. It is likely that the observed cluster of highly shared sequence variants was a sequencing artifact.

The sequencing sample was made of PBMCs. This rearrangement joins TRBV5-1 to TRBJ2-1; D gene unclear. The sequence came from a woman aged 40-49 years in good health and CMV-seronegative. The CDR3 DNA reads as TGCGCCAGCAGCGTGGCAGGCCATGAGCAGTTCTTC. Translated: CASSVAGHEQFF.